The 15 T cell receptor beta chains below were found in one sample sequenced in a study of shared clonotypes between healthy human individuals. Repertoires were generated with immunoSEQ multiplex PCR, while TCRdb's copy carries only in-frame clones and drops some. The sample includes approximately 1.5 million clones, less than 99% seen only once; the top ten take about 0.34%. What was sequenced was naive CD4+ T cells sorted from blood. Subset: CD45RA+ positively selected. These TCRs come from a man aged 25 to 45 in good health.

The CDR3, as DNA: TGCGCCAGCAGCTTGTTTCGAAGCTCCTACGAGCAGTACTTC. It translates to CASSLFRSSYEQYF. The chain links TRBV5-1 to TRBJ2-7, with unresolved D. The CDR3 runs to 14 residues. Per germline, CDR1 SGHRS and CDR2 YFSETQ. Trimming left V 1 base short and J 0 bases short, with 8 bases between.

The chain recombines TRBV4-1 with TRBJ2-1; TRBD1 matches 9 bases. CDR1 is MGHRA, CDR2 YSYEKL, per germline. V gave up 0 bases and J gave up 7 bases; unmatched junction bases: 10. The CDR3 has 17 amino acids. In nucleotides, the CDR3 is TGCGCCAGCAGCCAAGATCTAAACCGGGACAGGGTGAATGAGCAGTTCTTC. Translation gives CASSQDLNRDRVNEQFF.

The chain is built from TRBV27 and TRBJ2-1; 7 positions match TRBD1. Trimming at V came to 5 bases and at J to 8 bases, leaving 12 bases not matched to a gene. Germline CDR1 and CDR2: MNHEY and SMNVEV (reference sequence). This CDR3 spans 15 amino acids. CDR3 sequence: CASSPNGDRVYEQFF. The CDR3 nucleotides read TGTGCCAGCAGTCCCAATGGTGACAGGGTCTATGAGCAGTTCTTC.

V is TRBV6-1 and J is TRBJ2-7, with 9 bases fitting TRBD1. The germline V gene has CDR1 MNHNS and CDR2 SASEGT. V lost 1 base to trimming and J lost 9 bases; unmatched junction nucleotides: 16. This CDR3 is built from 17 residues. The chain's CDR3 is CASSEVPTGTGSIGQYF. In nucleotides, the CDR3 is TGTGCCAGCAGTGAAGTTCCGACCGGGACAGGGTCTATAGGGCAGTACTTC.

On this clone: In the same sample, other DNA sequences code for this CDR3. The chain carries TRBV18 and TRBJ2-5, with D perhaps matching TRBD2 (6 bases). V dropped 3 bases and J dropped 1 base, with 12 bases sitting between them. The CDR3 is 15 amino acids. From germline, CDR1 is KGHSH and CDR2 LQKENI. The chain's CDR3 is CASSPPAGFQETQYF. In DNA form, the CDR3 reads TGTGCCAGCTCACCCCCCGCGGGGTTCCAAGAGACCCAGTACTTC.

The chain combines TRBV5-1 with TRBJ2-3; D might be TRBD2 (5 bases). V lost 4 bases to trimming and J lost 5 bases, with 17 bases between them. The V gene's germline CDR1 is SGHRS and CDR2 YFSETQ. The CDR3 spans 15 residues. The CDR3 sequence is CASSRVGSEGDTQYF. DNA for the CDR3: TGCGCCAGCAGCCGAGTGGGGTCCGAGGGAGATACGCAGTATTTT.

CDR3 loop: CATSGPGVQPQHF. As DNA, the CDR3 is TGTGCCACCTCCGGGCCAGGGGTTCAGCCCCAGCATTTT. The chain employs TRBV10-3 and TRBJ1-5, with D possibly being TRBD1 (6 bases). CDR1 ENHRY and CDR2 SYGVKD come from the germline V gene. V was shortened by 10 bases and J by 6 bases, with 16 bases between the two germline ends. The length of the CDR3 is 13 residues.

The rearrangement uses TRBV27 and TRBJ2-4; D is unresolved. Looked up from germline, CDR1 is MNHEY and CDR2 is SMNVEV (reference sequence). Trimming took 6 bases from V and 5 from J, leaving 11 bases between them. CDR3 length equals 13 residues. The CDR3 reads CASSRNHENIQYF. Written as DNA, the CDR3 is TGTGCCAGCAGCCGGAACCACGAAAACATTCAGTACTTC.

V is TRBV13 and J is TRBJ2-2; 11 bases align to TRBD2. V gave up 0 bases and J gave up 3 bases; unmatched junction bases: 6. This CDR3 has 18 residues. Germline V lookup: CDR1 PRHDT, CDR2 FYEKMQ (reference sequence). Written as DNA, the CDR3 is TGTGCCAGCAGCTTAGGCCTAGCGGGAGGTTCGCACACCGGGGAGCTGTTTTTT. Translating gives CASSLGLAGGSHTGELFF.

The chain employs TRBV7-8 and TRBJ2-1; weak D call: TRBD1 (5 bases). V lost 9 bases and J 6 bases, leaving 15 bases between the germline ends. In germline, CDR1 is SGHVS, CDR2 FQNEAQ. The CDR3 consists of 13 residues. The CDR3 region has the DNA TGTGCCAGTCGGATAAGGGGCGGCAATGAGCAGTTCTTC. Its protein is CASRIRGGNEQFF.

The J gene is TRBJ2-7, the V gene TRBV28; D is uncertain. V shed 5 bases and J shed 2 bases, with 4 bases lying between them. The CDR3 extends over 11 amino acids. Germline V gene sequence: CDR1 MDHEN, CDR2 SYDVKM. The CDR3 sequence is CASSVTYEQYF. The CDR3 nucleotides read TGTGCCAGCAGTGTAACCTACGAGCAGTACTTC. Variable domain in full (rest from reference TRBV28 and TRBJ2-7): DVKVTQSSRYLVKRTGEKVFLECVQDMDHENMFWYRQDPGLGLRLIYFSYDVKMKEKGDIPEGYSVSREKKERFSLILESASTNQTSMYLCASSVTYEQYFGPGTRLTVT.

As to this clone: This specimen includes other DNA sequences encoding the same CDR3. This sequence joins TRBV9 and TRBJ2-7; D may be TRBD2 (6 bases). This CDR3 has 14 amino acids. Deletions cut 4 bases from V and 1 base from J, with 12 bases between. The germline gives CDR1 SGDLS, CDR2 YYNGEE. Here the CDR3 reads CASSTLGTSYEQYF. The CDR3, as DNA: TGTGCCAGCAGCACCCTAGGGACTTCCTACGAGCAGTACTTC.

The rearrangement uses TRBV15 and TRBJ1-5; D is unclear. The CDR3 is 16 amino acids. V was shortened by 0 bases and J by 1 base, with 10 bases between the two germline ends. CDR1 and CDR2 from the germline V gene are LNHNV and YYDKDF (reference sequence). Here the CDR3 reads CATSRDLLRSNQPQHF. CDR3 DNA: TGTGCCACCAGCAGAGATCTGCTAAGGAGCAATCAGCCCCAGCATTTT.

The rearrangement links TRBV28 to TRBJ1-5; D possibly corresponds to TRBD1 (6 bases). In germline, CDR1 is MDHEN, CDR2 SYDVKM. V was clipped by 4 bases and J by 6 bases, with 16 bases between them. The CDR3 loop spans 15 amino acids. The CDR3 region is CASSSIQGWRQPQHF. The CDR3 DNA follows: TGTGCCAGCAGTTCCATACAGGGTTGGCGTCAGCCCCAGCATTTT.

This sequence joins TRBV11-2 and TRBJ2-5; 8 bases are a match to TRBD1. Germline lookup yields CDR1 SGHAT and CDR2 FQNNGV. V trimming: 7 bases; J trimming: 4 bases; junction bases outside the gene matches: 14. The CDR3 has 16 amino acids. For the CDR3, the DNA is TGTGCCAGCACCCGGAACGGGGACAGGCCCGGAGAGACCCAGTACTTC. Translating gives CASTRNGDRPGETQYF.